These 18 T cell receptor beta chains originate from one sample sequenced in a study of cytomegalovirus exposure and HLA in healthy donors. Data came from immunoSEQ multiplex PCR; TCRdb stores just in-frame clones and leaves some out. This table has roughly 260,000 clones, 90% appearing once. The sample taken for sequencing was PBMCs. These receptors originate from a woman aged 18-35 years in good health and CMV-seronegative.

The CDR3 sequence is CASSGGTRRFSYNEQFF. The CDR3 bases are TGTGCCAGTAGTGGGGGGACTAGAAGATTCTCCTACAATGAGCAGTTCTTC. This chain joins TRBV19 and TRBJ2-1, with 8 bases lining up with TRBD2. Trimming removed 5 bases from V and 0 bases from J; junction bases left unmatched: 9. Germline CDR1 LNHDA, CDR2 SQIVND (reference sequence). CDR3 length: 17 residues.

The gene calls are TRBV27 and TRBJ1-5; D possibly corresponds to TRBD1 (5 bases). The CDR3 is made up of 17 amino acids. Germline V CDR1 and CDR2: MNHEY, SMNVEV (reference sequence). Trimming pared 6 bases from V and 0 bases from J, leaving 18 bases between. DNA for the CDR3: TGTGCCAGCAGAAGACGATCGGGTCAGGGTAGCAATCAGCCCCAGCATTTT. This translates into CASRRRSGQGSNQPQHF.

The V and J genes are TRBV27 and TRBJ1-1, with TRBD1 matching over 8 bases. V lost 6 bases, J lost 3 bases, and 9 bases stayed unmatched. Germline-derived CDR1 and CDR2 are MNHEY and SMNVEV (reference sequence). CDR3 length: 15 residues. CDR3 nucleotide sequence: TGTGCCAGCAGGTGGCAGGGGGCTTGGGACACTGAAGCTTTCTTT. Protein: CASRWQGAWDTEAFF.

This chain links TRBV7-9 with TRBJ1-1; 7 positions match TRBD1. The CDR3 is 16 residues long. Germline-derived CDR1 and CDR2 are SEHNR and FQNEAQ (reference sequence). Trimming cost V 5 bases and J 4 bases; bases outside gene matches: 13. CDR3 in amino acids: CASSPKLQGWSTEAFF. The DNA of the CDR3 is TGTGCCAGCAGCCCGAAGTTACAGGGGTGGAGCACTGAAGCTTTCTTT.

V and J are TRBV4-1 and TRBJ1-5; TRBD1 aligns across 7 bases. V shed 0 bases, J shed 7 bases, and the junction held 6 bases outside the gene matches. This CDR3 contains 15 residues. Germline V gives CDR1 MGHRA, CDR2 YSYEKL. Here the CDR3 reads CASSQDTGVYQPQHF. The CDR3 nucleotides read TGCGCCAGCAGCCAAGATACAGGGGTTTACCAGCCCCAGCATTTT.

The V and J genes are TRBV10-2 and TRBJ2-1, with 10 bases that match TRBD2. Germline V gives CDR1 WSHSY, CDR2 SAAADI. There are 15 residues in the CDR3. The trim removed 7 bases at V and 10 bases at J, leaving 13 bases unmatched. The CDR3 nucleotides are TGCGCCAGCACCCCATCTAGCGGGGGCCGTCCCGAGCAGTTCTTC. This codes for CASTPSSGGRPEQFF.

V usage is TRBV5-6 and J usage is TRBJ2-7; the D is unclear. Trimming pared 1 base from V and 3 bases from J, leaving 11 bases between. This CDR3 is built from 14 residues. Germline V CDR1 and CDR2: SGHDT, YYEEEE. The CDR3: CASSLSDLLYEQYF. CDR3 nucleotide sequence: TGTGCCAGCAGCTTGTCAGATCTGCTCTACGAGCAGTACTTC.

This chain links TRBV4-2 with TRBJ1-6, with a possible D match to TRBD1 (6 bases). The CDR3 totals 14 residues. Germline V gene lookup returns CDR1 LGHNA and CDR2 YNFKEQ. Trimming pared 3 bases from V and 8 bases from J, leaving 11 bases between. The CDR3 coding sequence is TGTGCCAGCAGCCAGGACAGAATCGATTCACCCCTCCACTTT. Encoded protein: CASSQDRIDSPLHF.

The chain is built from TRBV6-5 and TRBJ1-5, with D perhaps matching TRBD1 (5 bases). Between the trimmed V and J ends, which lost 0 bases and 5 bases, there was a span of 11 bases. The CDR3 covers 15 residues. The germline CDR1 and CDR2 sequences are MNHEY and SVGAGI. The CDR3 region has the DNA TGTGCCAGCAGTTACTCATCTGCGGGGGATCAGCCCCAGCATTTT. Translation: CASSYSSAGDQPQHF.

V and J are TRBV10-3 and TRBJ2-7; 9 bases fit TRBD1. CDR1 is ENHRY and CDR2 is SYGVKD in the germline V gene. This CDR3 spans 13 amino acids. The V segment lost 5 bases and the J segment 5 bases; nucleotides outside the gene matches: 4. The CDR3 region is CAISNRGQDEQYF. In DNA form, the CDR3 reads TGTGCCATCAGTAACAGGGGGCAGGACGAGCAGTACTTC.

The V gene is TRBV19, the J gene TRBJ2-5; D gene uncertain. The CDR3 totals 14 residues. The germline CDR1 and CDR2 sequences are LNHDA and SQIVND (reference sequence). Trimming took off 3 bases at V and 2 bases at J, with 10 bases between the two ends. The CDR3 nucleotides are TGTGCCAGTAGTATTGAGTCGGGTCAAGAGACCCAGTACTTC. It encodes CASSIESGQETQYF.

In DNA, the CDR3 is TGTGCCAGCAGCTTAGGTCCAGATATGGCCAATGAGCAGTTCTTC. This translates into CASSLGPDMANEQFF. The genes are TRBV11-2 and TRBJ2-1; D not certain. V lost 1 base and J 6 bases, leaving 13 bases between the germline ends. Germline V gene lookup returns CDR1 SGHAT and CDR2 FQNNGV. This CDR3 has 15 amino acids.

This chain links TRBV5-1 with TRBJ2-2; 8 nucleotides line up with TRBD1. J lost 7 bases, V lost 4 bases, and 6 bases had no gene match. The germline gives CDR1 SGHRS, CDR2 YFSETQ. The CDR3 has 14 amino acids. The CDR3 sequence: CASSPTGTGGELFF. CDR3 sequence (DNA): TGCGCCAGCAGCCCGACCGGGACAGGCGGGGAGCTGTTTTTT.

This rearrangement joins TRBV18 to TRBJ2-7, with 8 bases aligning to TRBD1. Germline values: CDR1 KGHSH, CDR2 LQKENI. V gave up 2 bases and J gave up 3 bases; unmatched junction bases: 6. CDR3 length equals 15 residues. CDR3 sequence reads: CASSPNLGQGYEQYF. As DNA, the CDR3 is TGTGCCAGCTCACCAAACCTAGGACAGGGCTACGAGCAGTACTTC.

In its sample, this clone was seen a few times. The J gene is TRBJ1-4, the V gene TRBV2, with D unclear. The ends were cut back, 11 bases at V and 0 bases at J, with 10 bases in the middle. CDR3 length: 13 amino acids. The germline gives CDR1 SNHLY, CDR2 FYNNEI. The CDR3, as DNA: TGTGCCGGGCATGTCGCAACTAATGAAAAACTGTTTTTT. Its protein is CAGHVATNEKLFF. The full variable domain, completed using reference TRBV2 and TRBJ1-4, is EPEVTQTPSHQVTQMGQEVILRCVPISNHLYFYWYRQILGQKVEFLVSFYNNEISEKSEIFDDQFSVERPDGSNFTLKIRSTKLEDSAMYFCAGHVATNEKLFFGSGTQLSVL.

The chain carries TRBV5-1 and TRBJ2-7, with 7 bases fitting TRBD1. J gave up 7 bases and V 3 bases, and 22 bases lay outside the gene matches. There are 18 residues in the CDR3. CDR1 and CDR2 (germline): SGHRS, YFSETQ. CDR3 nucleotide sequence: TGCGCCAGCAGCTCACTCACTAACCCAAACAGGGGCGGTGGGGAGCAGTACGTC. It is translated as CASSSLTNPNRGGGEQYV.

The chain joins TRBV5-1 to TRBJ1-2; D might be TRBD1 (6 bases). This CDR3 comprises 16 residues. Germline CDR1 is SGHRS and CDR2 is YFSETQ. The ends were cut back, 0 bases at V and 6 bases at J, with 18 bases in the middle. The CDR3 DNA follows: TGCGCCAGCAGCTTGGGTTTTTTTGGGGGGGCAAATGGCTACACCTTC. Encoded protein: CASSLGFFGGANGYTF.

The chain couples TRBV5-1 to TRBJ1-2, with 7 bases fitting TRBD1. J gave up 8 bases and V 4 bases, and 11 bases lay outside the gene matches. The germline V gene encodes CDR1 SGHRS and CDR2 YFSETQ. This CDR3 region has 14 residues. The CDR3 sequence: CASSVVAGGYGYTF. CDR3 coding DNA: TGCGCCAGCAGCGTGGTGGCAGGGGGATACGGCTACACCTTC.